This TCR beta chain was recorded in a study of CD8+ T cells in alopecia areata. Study-wide points: Greater clonality was observed in lesional scalp samples, especially alopecia totalis/universalis, versus normal scalp.

Investigators isolated RNA and reverse transcribed it into cDNA to act as the sequencing template. Method: immunoSEQ multiplex PCR; TCRdb's copy keeps in-frame clones and lacks some. The table has about 180,000 clones, roughly 60% seen once; the top ten hold 1.5% to 2%. Only a few counts were recorded for this clone. Its antigen is still unknown. Trimming shortened V by 4 bases and J by 3 bases, and 18 bases separated the two germline ends. Germline V gives CDR1 SNHLY, CDR2 FYNNEI. This CDR3 contains 17 residues. Alopecia areata patients provided lesional scalp punch biopsies and peripheral blood. The sequencing used CD4+ T cells sorted from blood, collected at week 0. V gene TRBV2 combines with J gene TRBJ2-2; a possible D gene is TRBD2 (6 bases). This receptor was taken from a human donor with alopecia areata. The CDR3 sequence: CASSGSTASADTGELFF. The CDR3 DNA reads TGTGCCAGCAGTGGCAGTACGGCTAGCGCGGACACCGGGGAGCTGTTTTTT.